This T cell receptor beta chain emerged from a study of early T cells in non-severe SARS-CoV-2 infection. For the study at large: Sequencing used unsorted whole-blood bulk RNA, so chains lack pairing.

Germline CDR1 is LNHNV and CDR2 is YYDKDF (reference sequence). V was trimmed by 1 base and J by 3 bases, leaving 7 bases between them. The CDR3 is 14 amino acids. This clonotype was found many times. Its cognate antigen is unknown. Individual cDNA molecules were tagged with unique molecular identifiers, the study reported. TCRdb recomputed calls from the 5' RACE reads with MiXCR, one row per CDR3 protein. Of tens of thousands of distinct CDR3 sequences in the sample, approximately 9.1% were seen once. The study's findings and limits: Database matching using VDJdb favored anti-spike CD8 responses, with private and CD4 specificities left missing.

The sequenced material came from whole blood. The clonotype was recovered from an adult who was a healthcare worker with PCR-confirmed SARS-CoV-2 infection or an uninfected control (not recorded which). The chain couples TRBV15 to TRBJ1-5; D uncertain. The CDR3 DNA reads TGTGCCACCAGCAGAGTAACCGTCAATCAGCCCCAGCATTTT. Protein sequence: CATSRVTVNQPQHF.